Reported below is one T cell receptor (beta chain). The antigen remains unidentified. The PCR employed 60 Vbeta primers together with 13 Jbeta primers. This table comes from immunoSEQ multiplex PCR, and its TCRdb copy is limited to in-frame clones, with some not included. The sample gives about 160,000 clones, 80% of which show up once; 4% to 5.5% is in the top ten. Germline V CDR1 and CDR2: LNHDA, SQIVND (reference sequence). The CDR3 totals 13 residues. The V end lost 7 bases, the J end lost 4 bases, and 13 bases lay between the germline ends. The sample originates from a study of cytomegalovirus exposure and HLA in healthy donors. Whole-study findings and limits: Presence/absence analyses treated sequencing depth as roughly uniform across donors.

The sequencing input was PBMCs. The genes are TRBV19 and TRBJ1-2, with D unresolved. The TCR sequence derives from a man aged 25-45 years in good health and CMV-seronegative. CDR3 region: CASTLERGYGYTF. CDR3 nucleotide sequence: TGTGCCAGTACCTTGGAGCGCGGCTATGGCTACACCTTC.